What follows is one T cell receptor beta chain and its context. There is no known antigen for this receptor. No base quality information exists; no much larger clone differs at one position. The sample's time point label, decoded: week 5, during vaccination. Each vaccine dose, consisting of 300 ug of a 20-mer mutant IDH1 peptide in Montanide, was administered subcutaneously with topical imiquimod. Donors had newly diagnosed WHO grade 3 or 4 IDH1-mutant astrocytomas with loss of nuclear ATRX. The samples were drawn from NOA16, a multicentre, single-arm, open-label phase I trial in Germany that tested a mutant IDH1 peptide vaccine in humans for the first time. Genomic DNA for TCRB sequencing was extracted from EDTA blood using the DNeasy Blood and Tissue Kit. Libraries came from the immunoSEQ multiplex PCR assay. Rearranged TCR beta chain sequences were amplified with the hsTCRB Kit following the manufacturer's protocol. Sequencing of TCRB libraries was carried out on an Illumina MiSeq. The authors' pipeline ran thus. The proprietary platform of the kit vendor was used for demultiplexing, trimming and gene mapping. The table comes from immuneACCESS by way of TCRdb, which keeps in-frame sequences with V and J called. Part of the clones is missing from these tables; in studies checked, under half for an unresolved V gene and the rest for unknown reasons. The D gene and trimming were derived from the DNA, and the V and J assignments and clone size from that table. Here the sample has 40,000 to 55,000 clones; about three quarters occur a single time. About 5% of the sample lies in the top ten.

Counted from cysteine to phenylalanine, this CDR3 has 17 amino acids. CDR3 DNA only is kept here, 51 bases in frame from base 1. Taken from the germline V gene, the CDR1 and CDR2 loops are SGHTS and YDEGEE. Trimming takes 4 bases off V and 2 bases off J; junction bases not matched to a gene: 14. This specimen comes from a study of a mutant IDH1 vaccine in newly diagnosed glioma (dated by TCRdb to 2020 to 2023). With respect to the entire study: Patients were given eight vaccinations, in weeks 1, 3, 5, 7, 11, 15, 19 and 23, which matched visits V03 through V10. Vaccination started 4-6 weeks after radiotherapy alone, or was given together with temozolomide cycles in the groups whose treatment included chemotherapy. Of the roughly 33 treated patients, around 62% were male and approximately 40% were female, and a mean age of roughly 40 years was recorded. Prior to enrollment, patients had been given standard therapy consisting of radiotherapy alone, temozolomide alone, or radiochemotherapy with temozolomide, with the combination given to most patients. Peripheral blood was drawn at six visits: V03 (baseline), V05, V07, V10, V12 and V13. For exploratory analyses, about two dozen treated patients had longitudinal TCRB deep sequencing done wherever samples were available. The study at large found these results: The authors noted that analyses of patient blood samples could not be reproduced because of sample limitations. Immune responses induced by the vaccine were seen in roughly 95% of patients across multiple MHC alleles. No apparent relationship was observed between pseudoprogression and alterations in the top peripheral T cell clonotypes detected by TCRB sequencing. Availability determined which PBMC samples were chosen for TCRB deep sequencing.

Specimen: PBMCs, collected from a glioma patient whose treatment included an IDH1 peptide vaccine. The sequence was obtained from a man aged 45-65 years with glioma. The rearrangement combines TRBV5-8 with TRBJ1-1, with 7 bases matching TRBD1. The DNA sequence is given as TGTGCCAGCAGCCTCGACAGGGTTTGGGAGGGAAACACTGAAGCTTTCTTT. Its translation is CASSLDRVWEGNTEAFF.